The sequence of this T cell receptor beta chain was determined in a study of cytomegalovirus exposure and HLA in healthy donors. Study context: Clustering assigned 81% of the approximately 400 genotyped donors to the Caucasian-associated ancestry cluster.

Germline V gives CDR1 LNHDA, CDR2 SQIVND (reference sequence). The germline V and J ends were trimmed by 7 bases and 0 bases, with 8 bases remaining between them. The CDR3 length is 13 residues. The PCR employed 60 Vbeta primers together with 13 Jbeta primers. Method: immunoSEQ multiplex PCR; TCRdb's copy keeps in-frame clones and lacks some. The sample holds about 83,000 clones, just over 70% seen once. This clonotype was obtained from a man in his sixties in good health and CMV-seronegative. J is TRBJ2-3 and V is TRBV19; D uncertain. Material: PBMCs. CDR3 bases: TGTGCCAGTAAGTGGGCTAGCACAGATACGCAGTATTTT. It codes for CASKWASTDTQYF.